This TCR beta chain was documented in a study of T-cell reconstitution after alpha-beta-depleted transplantation in children. This clonotype has just a few counts. Its target is not known. The TCRbeta library was prepared with unique molecular identifiers. MiXCR was run by TCRdb on the PCR reads, yielding one entry per CDR3 protein. The sample carries over 400,000 distinct CDR3 sequences, over 40% recorded once. Study-wide findings and caveats: Several hundred graft clones that had expanded were reportedly the source of alpha-beta T cells about two months after transplant.

Sequencing used PBMCs, obtained before TCRalphabeta/CD19-depleted stem cell transplant. The receptor was isolated from a girl aged 2 to 9 with aplastic anemia, due to receive a stem cell transplant.

CDR3 amino acids: CSASYTHQPQHF. The CDR3 DNA sequence: TGCAGTGCTAGCTACACTCATCAGCCCCAGCATTTT. This sequence joins TRBV20-1 and TRBJ1-5, with unresolved D. The CDR3 spans 12 residues. CDR1 and CDR2 from the germline V gene are DFQATT and SNEGSKA (reference sequence). Trimming stripped 3 bases from V and 5 bases from J, with 8 bases between.